This entry features one T cell receptor beta chain sequence. How the authors handled the data: Estimation of nucleated cell counts relied on the amplification of reference gene primers. Profiled with immunoSEQ multiplex PCR; TCRdb holds only in-frame clones, not every one. That table supplies the V and J calls and clone size; D and trimming were determined from the DNA. The table records around 150,000 clones, approximately 90% of them present only once. V shed 2 bases and J shed 5 bases, with 16 bases lying between them. This CDR3 spans 15 amino acids. The germline gives CDR1 SGHNT, CDR2 YYREEE (reference sequence). The sample is drawn from a study of blood T cell repertoires in COVID-19.

Sequencing used peripheral blood. This clonotype originated in a man between 18 and 29 years old with acute or convalescent COVID-19. V is TRBV5-4 and J is TRBJ1-1; D is perhaps TRBD1 (6 bases). The CDR3 here is CASSFGGVRETEAFF. CDR3 sequence (DNA): TGTGCCAGCAGCTTTGGGGGCGTGAGGGAAACTGAAGCTTTCTTT.